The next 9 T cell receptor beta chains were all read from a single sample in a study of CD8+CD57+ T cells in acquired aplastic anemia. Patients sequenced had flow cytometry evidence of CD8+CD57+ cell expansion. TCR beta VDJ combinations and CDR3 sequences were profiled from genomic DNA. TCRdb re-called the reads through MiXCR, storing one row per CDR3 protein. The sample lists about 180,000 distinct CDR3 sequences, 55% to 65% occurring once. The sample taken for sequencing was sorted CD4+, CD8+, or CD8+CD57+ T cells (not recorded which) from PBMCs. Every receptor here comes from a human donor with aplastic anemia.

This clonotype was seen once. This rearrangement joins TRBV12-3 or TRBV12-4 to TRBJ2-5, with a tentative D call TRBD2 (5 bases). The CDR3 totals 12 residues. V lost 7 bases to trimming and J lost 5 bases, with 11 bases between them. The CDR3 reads CASKATGETQYF. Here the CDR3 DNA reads TGTGCCAGCAAGGCAACGGGGGAGACCCAGTACTTC.

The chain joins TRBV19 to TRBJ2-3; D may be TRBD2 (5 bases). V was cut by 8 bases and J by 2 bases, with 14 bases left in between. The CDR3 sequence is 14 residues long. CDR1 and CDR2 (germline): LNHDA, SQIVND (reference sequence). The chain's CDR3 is CASRGPQLTDTQYF. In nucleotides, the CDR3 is TGTGCCAGTCGCGGGCCCCAACTCACAGATACGCAGTATTTT.

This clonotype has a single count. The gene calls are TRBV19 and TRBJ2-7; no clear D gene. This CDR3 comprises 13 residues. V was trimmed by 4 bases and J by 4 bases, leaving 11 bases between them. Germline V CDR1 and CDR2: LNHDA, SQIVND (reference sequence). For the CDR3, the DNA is TGTGCCAGTAGTACCCTGGACGGATACGAGCAGTACTTC. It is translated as CASSTLDGYEQYF.

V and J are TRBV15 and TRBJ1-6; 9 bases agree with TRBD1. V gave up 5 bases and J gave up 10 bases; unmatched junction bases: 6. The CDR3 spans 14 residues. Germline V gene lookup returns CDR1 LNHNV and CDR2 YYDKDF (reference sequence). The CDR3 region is CATSPGQGKSPLHF. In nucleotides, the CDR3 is TGTGCCACCAGCCCGGGACAGGGCAAATCACCCCTCCACTTT.

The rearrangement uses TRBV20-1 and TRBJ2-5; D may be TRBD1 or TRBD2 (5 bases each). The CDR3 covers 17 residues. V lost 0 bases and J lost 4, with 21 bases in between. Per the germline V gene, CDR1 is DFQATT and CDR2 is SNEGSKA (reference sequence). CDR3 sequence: CSAREGAVEGIPETQYF. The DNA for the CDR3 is TGCAGTGCTAGAGAAGGGGCTGTTGAGGGGATCCCAGAGACCCAGTACTTC.

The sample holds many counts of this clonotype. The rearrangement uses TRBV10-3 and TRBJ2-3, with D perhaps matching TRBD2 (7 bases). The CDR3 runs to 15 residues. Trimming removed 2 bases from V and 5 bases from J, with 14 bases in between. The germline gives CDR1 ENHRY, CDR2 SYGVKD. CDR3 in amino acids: CAISERGGGLDTQYF. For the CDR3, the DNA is TGTGCCATCAGTGAGAGGGGGGGGGGTTTAGATACGCAGTATTTT.

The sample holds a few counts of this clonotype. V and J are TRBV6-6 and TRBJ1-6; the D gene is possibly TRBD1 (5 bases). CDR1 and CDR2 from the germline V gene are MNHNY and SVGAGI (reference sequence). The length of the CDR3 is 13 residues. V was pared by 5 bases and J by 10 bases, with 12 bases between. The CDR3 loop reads CASSPKGESPLHF. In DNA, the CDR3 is TGTGCCAGCAGTCCAAAAGGGGAATCACCCCTCCACTTT.

The CDR3 nucleotides are TGCGCCAGCAGCCTGCGTAGCGGGGGGAACAATGAGCAGTATTTT. Amino acid sequence: CASSLRSGGNNEQYF. The chain carries TRBV5-1 and TRBJ2-3; 10 positions match TRBD2. Per germline, CDR1 SGHRS and CDR2 YFSETQ. J gave up 11 bases and V 4 bases, and 13 bases lay outside the gene matches. This CDR3 is 15 amino acids long.

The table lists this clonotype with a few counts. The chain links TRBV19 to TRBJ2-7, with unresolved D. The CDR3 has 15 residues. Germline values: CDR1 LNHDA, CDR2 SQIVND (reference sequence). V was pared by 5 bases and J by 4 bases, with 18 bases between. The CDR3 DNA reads TGTGCCAGTAGTCGAAGTGTCGCTCCGCCTTACGAGCAGTACTTC. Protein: CASSRSVAPPYEQYF.